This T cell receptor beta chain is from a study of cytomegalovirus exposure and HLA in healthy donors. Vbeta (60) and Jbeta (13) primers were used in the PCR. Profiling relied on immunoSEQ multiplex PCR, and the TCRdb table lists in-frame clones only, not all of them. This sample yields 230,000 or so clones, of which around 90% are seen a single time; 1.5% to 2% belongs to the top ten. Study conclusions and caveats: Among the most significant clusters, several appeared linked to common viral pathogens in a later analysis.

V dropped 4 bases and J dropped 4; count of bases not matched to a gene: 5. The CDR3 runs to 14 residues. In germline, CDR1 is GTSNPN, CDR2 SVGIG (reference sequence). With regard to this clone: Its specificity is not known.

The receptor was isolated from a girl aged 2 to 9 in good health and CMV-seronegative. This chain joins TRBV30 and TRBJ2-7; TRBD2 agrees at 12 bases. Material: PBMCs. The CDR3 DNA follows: TGTGCCTGGACTAGCGGGGGGGGGCCTTACGAGCAGTACTTC. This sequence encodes CAWTSGGGPYEQYF.